This T cell receptor (beta chain) was obtained from a study of T cells in localized non-small cell lung cancer. Study-wide points: Of the tissues analyzed, uninvolved adjacent lung showed maximal T cell clonality, greater than tumor.

TCRdb keeps only in-frame clones here, not all; method: immunoSEQ multiplex PCR. This sample carries around 79,000 clones, around 82% of them seen once, and the ten largest clones take 19%. Germline V gene sequence: CDR1 SGHDN, CDR2 FVKESK. V dropped 4 bases and J dropped 4; count of bases not matched to a gene: 7. The CDR3 has 16 amino acids. Notes on this clone: Its matching antigen is unknown.

The material sequenced was PBMCs, taken before any cancer treatment. The J gene is TRBJ2-5, the V gene TRBV14; 12 nucleotides match TRBD2. This receptor was taken from a man aged 35-69 years with stage II squamous cell lung carcinoma. CDR3 region: CASSRLTSGGRETQYF. CDR3 nucleotide sequence: TGTGCCAGCAGCCGCCTGACTAGCGGGGGACGAGAGACCCAGTACTTC.